This T cell receptor (beta chain) was found in a study of CD8+ T cells in alopecia areata. Study overall: The study gave treated patients oral tofacitinib at 5 to 10 mg twice daily.

RNA was isolated and reverse transcribed to cDNA, the sequencing template. Produced via immunoSEQ multiplex PCR; TCRdb's table is partial and in-frame only. Here the sample spans about 190,000 clones, 64% being singletons. This clone was recorded only once. The target antigen is unknown. Sample treatment: oral pan-JAK inhibitor, 5-10 mg twice daily. The CDR3 is 11 residues long. V shed 3 bases and J shed 9 bases, with 9 bases lying between them. Germline V CDR1 and CDR2: SGHDT, YYEEEE. Study-wide results and caveats: Scalp clonality and expanded CD8+ clones among the top 100 were significantly decreased by tofacitinib.

The TCR was taken from a human donor with alopecia areata. The sequences come from CD4+ T cells sorted from blood, collected at roughly week 49, from a patient treated with tofacitinib. The V gene is TRBV5-6, the J gene TRBJ2-5; no firm D call. The CDR3 spells CASSSGWAQYF. The DNA of the CDR3 is TGTGCCAGCAGCTCCGGTTGGGCCCAGTACTTC.